The entry that follows covers one TCR beta chain sequence. Its antigen is still unknown. This specimen comes from a study of T cell responses to AZD1222 COVID-19 vaccine. Study-wide results and caveats: Only a handful of AZD1222 recipients tested seropositive at baseline.

Germline V CDR1 and CDR2: LNHDA, SQIVND (reference sequence). V shed 3 bases, J shed 6 bases, and the junction held 4 bases outside the gene matches. The CDR3 has 13 residues. TCRdb's copy holds only in-frame clones and misses some; the assay was immunoSEQ multiplex PCR. Among roughly 180,000 clones listed, about nine tenths were seen once. J is TRBJ2-7 and V is TRBV19; TRBD1 matches at 8 bases. The sequence came from an adult who received the AZD1222 COVID-19 vaccine. Source: peripheral blood, taken 28 days after the second AZD1222 dose. The CDR3 DNA is TGTGCCAGTAGTATCCAGGGGGCGACCGAGCAGTACTTC. It encodes CASSIQGATEQYF.